This T cell receptor beta chain appears in the sequencing data of a study of tumor and adjacent non-tumor tissue in lung cancer. The template was RNA from unsorted bulk tissue. Study-level points and caveats: Tumor TCR diversity, when higher, was linked to shorter survival.

This clonotype was counted a single time. The target antigen is unknown. At one of its ends the junction is not consistent with the germline gene, which may arise from a read error. The library came from three nested PCR rounds adapted from ARM-PCR protocols. Each CDR3 protein is one row after TCRdb ran MiXCR on the multiplex PCR reads. The profile covers more than 85,000 distinct CDR3 sequences, with roughly 77% appearing a single time and 37% taken by the ten largest. Germline CDR1 and CDR2: MNHGY and SVAAGI. The CDR3 extends over 16 amino acids. The source is a woman aged 60-75 years with non-small cell lung cancer. The specimen was lung tumor tissue. The rearrangement uses TRBV6-9 and TRBJ2-5; tentative D call: TRBD2 (6 bases). CDR3 sequence: CATSTGVGLAGHTQYF. The CDR3 nucleotides read TGTGCCACCAGTACGGGGGTTGGACTGGCGGGTCACACCCAGTACTTC.